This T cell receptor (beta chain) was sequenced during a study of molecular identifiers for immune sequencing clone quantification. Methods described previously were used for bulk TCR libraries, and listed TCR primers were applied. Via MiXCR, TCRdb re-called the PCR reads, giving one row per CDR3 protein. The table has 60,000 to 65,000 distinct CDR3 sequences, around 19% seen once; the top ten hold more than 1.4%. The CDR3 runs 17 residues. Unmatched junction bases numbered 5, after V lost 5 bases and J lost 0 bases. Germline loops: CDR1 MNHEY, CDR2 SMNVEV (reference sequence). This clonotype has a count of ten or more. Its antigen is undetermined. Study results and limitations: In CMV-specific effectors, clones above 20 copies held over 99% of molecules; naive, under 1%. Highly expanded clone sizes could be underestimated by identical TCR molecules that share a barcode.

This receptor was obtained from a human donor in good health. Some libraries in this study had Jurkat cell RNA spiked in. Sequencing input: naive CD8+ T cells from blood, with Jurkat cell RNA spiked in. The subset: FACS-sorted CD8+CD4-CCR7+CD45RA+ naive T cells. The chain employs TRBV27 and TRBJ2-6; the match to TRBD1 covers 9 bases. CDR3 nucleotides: TGTGCCAGCAGTATAACAGGGGGCGTCTCTGGGGCCAACGTCCTGACTTTC. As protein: CASSITGGVSGANVLTF.